The clone carrying this TCR beta chain was seen a few times. Antigen unknown. The sample is drawn from a study of beta chain features in type 1 diabetes. The study, taken as a whole, reports: TCRB rearrangement may or may not be influenced by HLA type; here this remained unresolved. Type 1 diabetes patients showed a moderate but significant shortening of TCRB CDR3s in all four CD4+ subsets.

Per the germline V gene, CDR1 is SGHTA and CDR2 is FQGNSA. The CDR3 is 15 amino acids. The germline V and J ends were trimmed by 4 bases and 6 bases, with 18 bases remaining between them. Every bit of the isolated RNA underwent reverse transcription, so sequencing read expressed TCRB transcripts. The assay was immunoSEQ multiplex PCR, and TCRdb's table has in-frame clones only and misses some. The sample carries 850,000 to 900,000 clones, roughly 17% recorded once. Input material: naive CD4+ T cells from blood. The sequence was obtained from a young woman in good health. This chain joins TRBV7-2 and TRBJ2-5; tentatively, D is TRBD1 (6 bases). The CDR3, as DNA: TGTGCCAGCAGCTATACTAGGGGGAGACTCCAGACCCAGTACTTC. Its translation: CASSYTRGRLQTQYF.